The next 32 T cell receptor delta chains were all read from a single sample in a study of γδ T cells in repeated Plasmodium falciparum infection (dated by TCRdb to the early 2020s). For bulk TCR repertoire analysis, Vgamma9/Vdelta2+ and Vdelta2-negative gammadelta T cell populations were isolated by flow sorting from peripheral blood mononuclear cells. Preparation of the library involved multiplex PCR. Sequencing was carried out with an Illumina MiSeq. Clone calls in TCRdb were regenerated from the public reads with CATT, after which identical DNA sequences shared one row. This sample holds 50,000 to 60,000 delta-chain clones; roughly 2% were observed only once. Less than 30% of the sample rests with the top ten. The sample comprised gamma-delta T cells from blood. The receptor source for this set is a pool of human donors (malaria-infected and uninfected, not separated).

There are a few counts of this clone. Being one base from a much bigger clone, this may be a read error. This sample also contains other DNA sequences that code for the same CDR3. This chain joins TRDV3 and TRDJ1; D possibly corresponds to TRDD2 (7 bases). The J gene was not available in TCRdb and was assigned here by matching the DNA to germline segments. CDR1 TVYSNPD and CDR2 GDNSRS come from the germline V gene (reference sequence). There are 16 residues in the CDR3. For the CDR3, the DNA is TGCGCCTTCCGCCTTCCTTGGGGGTTATACACCGATAAACTCATCTTT. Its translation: CAFRLPWGLYTDKLIF.

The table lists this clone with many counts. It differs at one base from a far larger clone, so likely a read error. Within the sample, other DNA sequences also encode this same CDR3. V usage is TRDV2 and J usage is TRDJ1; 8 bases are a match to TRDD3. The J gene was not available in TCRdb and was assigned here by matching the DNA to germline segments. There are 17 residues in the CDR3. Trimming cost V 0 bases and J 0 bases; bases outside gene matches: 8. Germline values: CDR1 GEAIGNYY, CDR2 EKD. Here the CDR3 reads CACDTVLGAPYTDKLIF. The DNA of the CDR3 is TGTGCCTGTGACACCGTACTGGGGGCTCCGTACACCGATAAACTCATCTTT.

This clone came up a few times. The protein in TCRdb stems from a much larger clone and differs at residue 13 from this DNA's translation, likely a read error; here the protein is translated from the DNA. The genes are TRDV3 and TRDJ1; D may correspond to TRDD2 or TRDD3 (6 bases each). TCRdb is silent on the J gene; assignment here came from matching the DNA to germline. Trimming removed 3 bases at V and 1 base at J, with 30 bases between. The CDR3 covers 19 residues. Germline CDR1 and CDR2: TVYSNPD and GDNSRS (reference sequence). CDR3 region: CALTFPSDWASTGTDKLIF. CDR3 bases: TGTGCCTTAACCTTCCCCTCTGACTGGGCCTCAACCGGCACCGATAAACTCATCTTT.

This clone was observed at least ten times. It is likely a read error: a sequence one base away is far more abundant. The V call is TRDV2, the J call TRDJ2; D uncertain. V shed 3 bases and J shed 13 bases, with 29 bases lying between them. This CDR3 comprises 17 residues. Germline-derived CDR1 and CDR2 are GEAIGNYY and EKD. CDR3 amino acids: CACDSIDHHTALRSLFF. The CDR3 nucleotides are TGTGCCTGTGACTCCATAGACCACCATACCGCTTTGAGATCACTCTTCTTT.

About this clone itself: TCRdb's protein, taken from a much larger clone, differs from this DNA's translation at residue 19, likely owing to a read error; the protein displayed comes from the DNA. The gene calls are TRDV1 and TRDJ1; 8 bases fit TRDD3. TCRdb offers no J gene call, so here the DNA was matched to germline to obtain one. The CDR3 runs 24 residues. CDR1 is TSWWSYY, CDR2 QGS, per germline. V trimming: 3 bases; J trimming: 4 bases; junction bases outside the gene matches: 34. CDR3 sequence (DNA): TGTGCTCTTGGGGACCGACACGCTAATGTTCGAAATTACCGGGGGATATTGCGCGTCGATAAACTCATCTTT. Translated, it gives CALGDRHANVRNYRGILRVDKLIF.

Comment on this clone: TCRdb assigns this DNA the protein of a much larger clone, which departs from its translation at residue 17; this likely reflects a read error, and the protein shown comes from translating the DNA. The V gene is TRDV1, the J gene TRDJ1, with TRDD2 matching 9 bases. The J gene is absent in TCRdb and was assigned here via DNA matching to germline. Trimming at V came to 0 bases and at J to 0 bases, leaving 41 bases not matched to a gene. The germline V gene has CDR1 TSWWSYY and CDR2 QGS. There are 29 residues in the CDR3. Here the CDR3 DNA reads TGTGCTCTTGGGGAACTCCACTTCCCCTTCCTACAGTTTTTGAGGGGGACACGCACAGCTACGGGGTACACCGATAAACTCATCTTT. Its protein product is CALGELHFPFLQFLRGTRTATGYTDKLIF.

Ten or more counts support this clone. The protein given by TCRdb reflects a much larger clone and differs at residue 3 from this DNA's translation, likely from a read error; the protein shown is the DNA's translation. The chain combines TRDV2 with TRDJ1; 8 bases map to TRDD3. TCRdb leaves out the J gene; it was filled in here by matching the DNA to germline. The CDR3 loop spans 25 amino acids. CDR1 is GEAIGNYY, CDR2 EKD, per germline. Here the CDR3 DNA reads TGTGCCCGTGACACCGGGAGCTTAGGGTTTTGGGAACTAACGACTGGGGGCCCGTACACCGATAAACTCATCTTT. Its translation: CARDTGSLGFWELTTGGPYTDKLIF.

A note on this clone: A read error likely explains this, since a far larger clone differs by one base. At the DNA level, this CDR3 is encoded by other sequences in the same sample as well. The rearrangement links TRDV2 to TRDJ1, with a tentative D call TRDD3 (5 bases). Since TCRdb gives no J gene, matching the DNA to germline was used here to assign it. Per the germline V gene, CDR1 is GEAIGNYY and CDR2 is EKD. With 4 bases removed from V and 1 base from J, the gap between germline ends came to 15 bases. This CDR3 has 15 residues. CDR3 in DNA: TGTGCCTGTGAGCGGCGTGGGGCCCTCACCGATAAACTCATCTTT. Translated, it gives CACERRGALTDKLIF.

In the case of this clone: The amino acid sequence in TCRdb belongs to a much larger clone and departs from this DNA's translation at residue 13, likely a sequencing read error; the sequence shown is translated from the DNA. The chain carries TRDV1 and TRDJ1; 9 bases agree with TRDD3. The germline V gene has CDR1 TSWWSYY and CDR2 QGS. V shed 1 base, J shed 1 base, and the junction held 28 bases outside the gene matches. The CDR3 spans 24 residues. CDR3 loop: CALGEPGKLPQTCWGIRGTDKLIF. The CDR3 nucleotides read TGTGCTCTTGGGGAACCGGGCAAGCTTCCTCAAACGTGCTGGGGGATTAGGGGCACCGATAAACTCATCTTT.

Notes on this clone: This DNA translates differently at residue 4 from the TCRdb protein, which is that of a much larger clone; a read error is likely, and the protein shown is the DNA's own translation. The CDR3 reads CALREHFAKNWGVTYTDKLIF. The CDR3 nucleotides are TGTGCTCTTAGGGAACATTTCGCGAAAAACTGGGGGGTAACCTACACCGATAAACTCATCTTT. The chain employs TRDV1 and TRDJ1; 8 bases fit TRDD3. TCRdb leaves out the J gene; it was filled in here by matching the DNA to germline. This CDR3 has 21 residues. The germline V gene has CDR1 TSWWSYY and CDR2 QGS.

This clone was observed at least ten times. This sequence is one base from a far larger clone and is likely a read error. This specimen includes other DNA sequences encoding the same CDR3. The CDR3 DNA reads TGTGCCTTCTCTACAGAGGGAACTGGGGGATATTGCACCGATAAGCTCATCTTT. Translated, it gives CAFSTEGTGGYCTDKLIF. This chain uses TRDV3 with TRDJ1; 11 nucleotides align to TRDD3. CDR3 length equals 18 residues. Germline CDR1 and CDR2: TVYSNPD and GDNSRS (reference sequence).

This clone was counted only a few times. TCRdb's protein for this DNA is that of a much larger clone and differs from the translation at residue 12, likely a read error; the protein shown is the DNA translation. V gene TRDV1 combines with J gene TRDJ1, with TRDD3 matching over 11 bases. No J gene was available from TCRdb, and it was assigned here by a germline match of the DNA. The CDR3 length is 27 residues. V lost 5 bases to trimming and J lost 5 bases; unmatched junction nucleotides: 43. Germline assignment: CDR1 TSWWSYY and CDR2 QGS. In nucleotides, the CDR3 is TGTGCTCTTGGGCGACGCTTTGCCCTCATAGACTCGCAGTACTGGGGGATATCTTTTAGTCCCCTGGATAAACTCATCTTT. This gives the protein CALGRRFALIDSQYWGISFSPLDKLIF.

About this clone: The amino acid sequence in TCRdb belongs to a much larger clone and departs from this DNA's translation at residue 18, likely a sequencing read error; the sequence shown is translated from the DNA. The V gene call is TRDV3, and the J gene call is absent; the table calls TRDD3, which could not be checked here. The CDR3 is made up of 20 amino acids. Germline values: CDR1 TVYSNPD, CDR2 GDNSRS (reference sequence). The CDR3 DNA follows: TGTGCCTCTAGCCCTTCCTACGATACGTTTACTGGGGGATACACCGATAAACGCATCTTT. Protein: CASSPSYDTFTGGYTDKRIF.

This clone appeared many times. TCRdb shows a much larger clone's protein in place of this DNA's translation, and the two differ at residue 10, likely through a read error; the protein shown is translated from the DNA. CDR3 region: CACWGIGTDELIF. The DNA of the CDR3 is TGTGCCTGTTGGGGGATTGGGACCGATGAACTCATCTTT. This chain joins TRDV2 and TRDJ1; 8 nucleotides agree with TRDD3. Germline CDR1 GEAIGNYY, CDR2 EKD. The CDR3 has 13 residues.

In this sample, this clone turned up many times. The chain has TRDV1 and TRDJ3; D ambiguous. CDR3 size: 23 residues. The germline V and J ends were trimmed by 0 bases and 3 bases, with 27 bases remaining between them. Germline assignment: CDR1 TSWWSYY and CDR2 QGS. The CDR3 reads CALGELGFDHTKGPRWDTRQMFF. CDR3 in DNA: TGTGCTCTTGGGGAACTAGGATTTGATCATACTAAGGGCCCCCGCTGGGACACCCGACAGATGTTTTTC.

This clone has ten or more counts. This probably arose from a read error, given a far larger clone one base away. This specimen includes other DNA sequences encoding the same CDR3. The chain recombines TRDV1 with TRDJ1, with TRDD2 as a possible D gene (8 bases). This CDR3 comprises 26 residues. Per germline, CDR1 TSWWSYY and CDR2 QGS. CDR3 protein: CALGEQRRNPTSFLNWGATYTDKLIF. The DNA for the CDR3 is TGCGCTCTTGGGGAACAACGGCGAAATCCGACTTCCTTCCTAAACTGGGGAGCTACGTACACCGATAAACTCATCTTT.

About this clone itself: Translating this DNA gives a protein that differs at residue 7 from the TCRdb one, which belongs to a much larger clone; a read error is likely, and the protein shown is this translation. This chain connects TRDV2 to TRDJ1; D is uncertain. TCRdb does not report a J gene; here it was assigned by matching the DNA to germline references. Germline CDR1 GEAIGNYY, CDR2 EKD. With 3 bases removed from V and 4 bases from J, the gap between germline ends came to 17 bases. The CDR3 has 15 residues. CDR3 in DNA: TGTGCCTGTGACGTGGTGGAGGGCCAAGGCGATAAACTCATCTTT. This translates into CACDVVEGQGDKLIF.

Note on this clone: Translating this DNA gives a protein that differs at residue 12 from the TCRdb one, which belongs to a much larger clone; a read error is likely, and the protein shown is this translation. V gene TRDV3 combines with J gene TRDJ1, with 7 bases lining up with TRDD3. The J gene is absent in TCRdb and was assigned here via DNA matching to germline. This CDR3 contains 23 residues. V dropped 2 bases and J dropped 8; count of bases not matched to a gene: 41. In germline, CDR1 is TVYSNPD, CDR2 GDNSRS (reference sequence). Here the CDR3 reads CAFLTPGLTNFQLSTGVTSKLIF. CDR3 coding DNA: TGTGCCTTTCTTACCCCCGGGCTGACCAACTTCCAACTGAGTACTGGGGTGACCTCCAAACTCATCTTT.

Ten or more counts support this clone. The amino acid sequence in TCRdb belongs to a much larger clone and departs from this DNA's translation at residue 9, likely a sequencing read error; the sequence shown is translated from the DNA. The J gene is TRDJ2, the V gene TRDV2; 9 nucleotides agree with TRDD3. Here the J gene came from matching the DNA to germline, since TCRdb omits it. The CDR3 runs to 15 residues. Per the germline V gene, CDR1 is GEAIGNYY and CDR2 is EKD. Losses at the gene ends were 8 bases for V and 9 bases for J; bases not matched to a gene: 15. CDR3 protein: CAFTELGESSSQLFF. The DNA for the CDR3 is TGTGCCTTTACTGAACTGGGGGAGTCTTCTTCACAACTCTTCTTT.

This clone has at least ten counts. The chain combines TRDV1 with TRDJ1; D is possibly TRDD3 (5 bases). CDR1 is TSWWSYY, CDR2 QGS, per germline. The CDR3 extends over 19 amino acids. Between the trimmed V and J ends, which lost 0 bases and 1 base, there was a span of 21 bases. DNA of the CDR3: TGTGCTCTTGGGGAACTTGAAAGGGGGGGGTTGTGCTTCACCGATAAACTCATCTTT. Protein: CALGELERGGLCFTDKLIF.

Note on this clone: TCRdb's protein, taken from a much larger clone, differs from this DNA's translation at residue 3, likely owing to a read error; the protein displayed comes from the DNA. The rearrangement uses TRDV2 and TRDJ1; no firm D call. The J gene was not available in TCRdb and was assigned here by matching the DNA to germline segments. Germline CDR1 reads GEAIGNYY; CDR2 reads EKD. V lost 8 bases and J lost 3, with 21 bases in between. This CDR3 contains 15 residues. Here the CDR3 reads CAYDPLAPQADKLIF. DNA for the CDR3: TGTGCCTATGATCCCCTCGCGCCCCAGGCCGATAAACTCATCTTT.

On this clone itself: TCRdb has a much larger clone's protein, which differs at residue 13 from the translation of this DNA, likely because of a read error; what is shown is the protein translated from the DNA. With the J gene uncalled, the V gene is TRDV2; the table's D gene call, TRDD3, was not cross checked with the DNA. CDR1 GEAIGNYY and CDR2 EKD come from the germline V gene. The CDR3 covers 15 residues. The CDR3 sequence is CACDTKGLNTDKHIF. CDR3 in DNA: TGTGCCTGTGACACCAAGGGGTTAAACACCGATAAACACATCTTT.

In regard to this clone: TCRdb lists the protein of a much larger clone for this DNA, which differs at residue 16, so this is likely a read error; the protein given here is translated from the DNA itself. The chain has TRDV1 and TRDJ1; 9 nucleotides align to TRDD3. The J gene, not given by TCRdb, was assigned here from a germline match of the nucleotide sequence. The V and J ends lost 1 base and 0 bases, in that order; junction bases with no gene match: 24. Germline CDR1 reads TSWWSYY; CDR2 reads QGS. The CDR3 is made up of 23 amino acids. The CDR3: CALGERSSYWGTRIGPYTDKLIF. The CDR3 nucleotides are TGTGCTCTTGGGGAACGGTCCTCCTACTGGGGGACTAGAATAGGACCTTACACCGATAAACTCATCTTT.

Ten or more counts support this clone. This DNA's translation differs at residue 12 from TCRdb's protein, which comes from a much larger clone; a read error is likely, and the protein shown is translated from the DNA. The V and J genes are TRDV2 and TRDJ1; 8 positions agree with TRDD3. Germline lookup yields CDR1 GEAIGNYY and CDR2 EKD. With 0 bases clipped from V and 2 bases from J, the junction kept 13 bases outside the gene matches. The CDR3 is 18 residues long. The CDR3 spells CACDTVLGALRGTDKLIF. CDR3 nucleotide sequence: TGTGCCTGTGACACCGTACTGGGGGCCCTACGAGGTACCGATAAACTCATCTTT.

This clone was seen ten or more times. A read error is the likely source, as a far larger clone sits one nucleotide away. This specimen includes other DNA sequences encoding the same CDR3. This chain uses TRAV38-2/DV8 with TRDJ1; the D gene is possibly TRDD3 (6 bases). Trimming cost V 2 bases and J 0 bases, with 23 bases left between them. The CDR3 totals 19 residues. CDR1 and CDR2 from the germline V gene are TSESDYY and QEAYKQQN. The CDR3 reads CAYRSQTWGLLPYTDKLIF. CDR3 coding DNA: TGTGCTTATAGGAGTCAAACCTGGGGACTGCTACCGTACACCGATAAACTCATCTTT.

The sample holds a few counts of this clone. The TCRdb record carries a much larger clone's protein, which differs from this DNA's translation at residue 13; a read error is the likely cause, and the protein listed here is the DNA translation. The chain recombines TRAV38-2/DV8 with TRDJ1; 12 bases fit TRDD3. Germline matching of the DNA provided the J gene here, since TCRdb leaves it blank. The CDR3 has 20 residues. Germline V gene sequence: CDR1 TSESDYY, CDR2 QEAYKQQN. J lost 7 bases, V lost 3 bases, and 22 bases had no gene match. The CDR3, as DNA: TGTGCTTATAGGAACAAACCTGCGTACTGGGGGATACAGGGCGCCGGTAAACTCATCTTT. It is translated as CAYRNKPAYWGIQGAGKLIF.

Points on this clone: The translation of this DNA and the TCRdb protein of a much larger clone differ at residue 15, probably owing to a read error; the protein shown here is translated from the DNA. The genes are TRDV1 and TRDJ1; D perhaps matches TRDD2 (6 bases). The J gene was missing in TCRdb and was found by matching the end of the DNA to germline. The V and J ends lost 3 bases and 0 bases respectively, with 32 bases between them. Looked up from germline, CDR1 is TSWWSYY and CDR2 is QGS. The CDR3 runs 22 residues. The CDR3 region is CALGDAPSSLIHLILYTDKLIF. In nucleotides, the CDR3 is TGTGCTCTTGGGGACGCCCCTTCTTCCTTAATCCACCTGATCCTGTACACCGATAAACTCATCTTT.

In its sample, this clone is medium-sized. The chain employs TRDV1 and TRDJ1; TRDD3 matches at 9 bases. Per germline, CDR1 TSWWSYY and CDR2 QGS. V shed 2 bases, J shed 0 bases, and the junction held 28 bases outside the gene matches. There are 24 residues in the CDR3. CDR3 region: CALGEDLCSRGYAFGKKYTDKLIF. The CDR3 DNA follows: TGTGCTCTTGGGGAAGACCTGTGTTCTCGGGGATACGCTTTCGGTAAAAAGTACACCGATAAACTCATCTTT.

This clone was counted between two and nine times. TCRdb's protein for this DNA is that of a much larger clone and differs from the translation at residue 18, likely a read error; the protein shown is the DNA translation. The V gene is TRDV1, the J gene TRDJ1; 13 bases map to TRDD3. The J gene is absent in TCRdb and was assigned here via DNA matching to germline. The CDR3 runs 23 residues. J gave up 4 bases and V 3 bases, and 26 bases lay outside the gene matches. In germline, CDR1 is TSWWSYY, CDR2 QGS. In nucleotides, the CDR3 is TGTGCTCTTGGGGACCCGACCCCATCCCGTACTGGGGGATACGCGGGGTACATCGATAAACTCATCTTT. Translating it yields CALGDPTPSRTGGYAGYIDKLIF.

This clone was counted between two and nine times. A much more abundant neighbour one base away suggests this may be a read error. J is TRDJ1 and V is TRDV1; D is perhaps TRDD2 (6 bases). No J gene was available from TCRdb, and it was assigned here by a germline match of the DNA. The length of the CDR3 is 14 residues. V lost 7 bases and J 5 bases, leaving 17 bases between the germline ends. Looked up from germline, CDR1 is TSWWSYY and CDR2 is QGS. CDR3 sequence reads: CALVVYSYGDKLIF. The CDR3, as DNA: TGTGCTCTTGTGGTTTATTCCTATGGGGATAAACTCATCTTT.

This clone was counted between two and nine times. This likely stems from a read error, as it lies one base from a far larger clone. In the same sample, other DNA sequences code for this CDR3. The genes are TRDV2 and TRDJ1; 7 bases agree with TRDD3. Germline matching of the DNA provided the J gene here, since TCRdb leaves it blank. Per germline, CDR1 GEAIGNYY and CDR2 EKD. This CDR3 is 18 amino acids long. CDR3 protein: CACDTLSTGEQYTDKLIF. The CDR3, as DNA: TGTGCATGTGACACCCTAAGTACTGGGGAACAGTACACCGATAAACTCATCTTT.

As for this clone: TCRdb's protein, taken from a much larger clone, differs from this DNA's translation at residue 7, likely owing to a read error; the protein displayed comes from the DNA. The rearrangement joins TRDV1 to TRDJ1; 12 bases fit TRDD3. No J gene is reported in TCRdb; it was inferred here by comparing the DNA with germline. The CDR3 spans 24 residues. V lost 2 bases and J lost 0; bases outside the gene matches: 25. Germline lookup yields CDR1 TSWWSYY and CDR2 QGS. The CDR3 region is CALGERAPYRPLYWGILYTDKLIF. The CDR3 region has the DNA TGTGCTCTTGGGGAAAGGGCCCCTTACCGGCCCTTGTACTGGGGGATACTCTACACCGATAAACTCATCTTT.